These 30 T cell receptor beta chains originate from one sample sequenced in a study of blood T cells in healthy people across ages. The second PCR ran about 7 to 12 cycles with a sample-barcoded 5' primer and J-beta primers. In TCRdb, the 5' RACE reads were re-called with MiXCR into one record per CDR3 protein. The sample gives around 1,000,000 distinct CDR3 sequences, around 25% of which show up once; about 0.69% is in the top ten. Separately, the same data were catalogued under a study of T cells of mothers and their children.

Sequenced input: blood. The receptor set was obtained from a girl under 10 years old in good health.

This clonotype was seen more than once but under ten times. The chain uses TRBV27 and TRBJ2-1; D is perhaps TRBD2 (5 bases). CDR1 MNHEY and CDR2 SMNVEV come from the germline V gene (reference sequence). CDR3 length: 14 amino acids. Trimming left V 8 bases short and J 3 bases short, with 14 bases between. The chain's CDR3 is CASHPGLLYNEQFF. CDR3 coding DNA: TGTGCCAGCCATCCTGGACTCCTCTACAATGAGCAGTTCTTC.

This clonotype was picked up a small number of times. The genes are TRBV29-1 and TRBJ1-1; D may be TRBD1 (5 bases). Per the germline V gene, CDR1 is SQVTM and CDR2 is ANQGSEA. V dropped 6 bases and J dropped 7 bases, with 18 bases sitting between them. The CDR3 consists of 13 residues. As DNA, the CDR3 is TGCAGCGTAGGACTTAAACTCGGGGGTGAAGCTTTCTTT. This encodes CSVGLKLGGEAFF.

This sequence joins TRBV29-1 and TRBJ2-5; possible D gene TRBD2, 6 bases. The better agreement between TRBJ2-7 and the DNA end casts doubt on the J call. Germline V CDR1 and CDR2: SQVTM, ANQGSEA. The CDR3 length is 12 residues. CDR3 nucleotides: TGCAGCGTTGACAGGGAGGTTGGCGAGCAGTACTTC. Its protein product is CSVDREVGEQYF.

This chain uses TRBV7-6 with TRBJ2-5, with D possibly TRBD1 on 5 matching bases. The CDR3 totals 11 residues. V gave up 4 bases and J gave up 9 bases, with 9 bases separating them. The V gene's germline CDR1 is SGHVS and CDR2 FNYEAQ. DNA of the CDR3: TGTGCCAGCAGCTCACAGGTGGCCCAGTACTTC. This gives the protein CASSSQVAQYF.

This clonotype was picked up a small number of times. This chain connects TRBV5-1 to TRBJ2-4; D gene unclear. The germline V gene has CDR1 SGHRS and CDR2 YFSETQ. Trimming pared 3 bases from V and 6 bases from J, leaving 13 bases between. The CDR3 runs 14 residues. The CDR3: CASSYDSRANIQYF. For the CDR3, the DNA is TGCGCCAGCAGCTACGACTCCCGGGCAAACATTCAGTACTTC.

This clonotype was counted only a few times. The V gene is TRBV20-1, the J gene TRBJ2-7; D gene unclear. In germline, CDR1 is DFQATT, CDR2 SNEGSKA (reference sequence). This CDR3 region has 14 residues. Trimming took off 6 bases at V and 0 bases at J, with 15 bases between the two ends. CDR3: CSAPSRLVSYEQYF. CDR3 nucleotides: TGCAGTGCCCCCTCGCGACTTGTCTCCTACGAGCAGTACTTC.

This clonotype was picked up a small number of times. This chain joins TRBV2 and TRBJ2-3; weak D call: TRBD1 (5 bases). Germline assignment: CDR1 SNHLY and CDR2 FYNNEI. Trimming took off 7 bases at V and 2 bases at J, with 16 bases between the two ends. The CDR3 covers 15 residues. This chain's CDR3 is CASIRAGPYTDTQYF. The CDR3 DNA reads TGTGCCAGCATCCGGGCAGGGCCCTACACAGATACGCAGTATTTT.

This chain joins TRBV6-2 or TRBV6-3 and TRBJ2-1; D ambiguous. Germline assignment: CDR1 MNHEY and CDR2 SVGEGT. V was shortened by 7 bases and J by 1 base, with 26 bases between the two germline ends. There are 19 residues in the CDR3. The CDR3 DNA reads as TGTGCCAGCACCCCTGGGTGGGATTCTTTACAAATTTCCTACAATGAGCAGTTCTTC. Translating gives CASTPGWDSLQISYNEQFF.

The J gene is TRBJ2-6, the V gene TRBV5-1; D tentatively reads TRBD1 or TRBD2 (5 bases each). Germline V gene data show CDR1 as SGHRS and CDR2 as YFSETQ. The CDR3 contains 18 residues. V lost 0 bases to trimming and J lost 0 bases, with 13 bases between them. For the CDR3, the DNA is TGCGCCAGCAGCTTGGTGGGGACCGAAATCTCTGGGGCCAACGTCCTGACTTTC. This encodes CASSLVGTEISGANVLTF. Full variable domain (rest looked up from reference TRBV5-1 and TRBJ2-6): KAGVTQTPRYLIKTRGQQVTLSCSPISGHRSVSWYQQTPGQGLQFLFEYFSETQRNKGNFPGRFSGRQFSNSRSEMNVSTLELGDSALYLCASSLVGTEISGANVLTFGAGSRLTVL.

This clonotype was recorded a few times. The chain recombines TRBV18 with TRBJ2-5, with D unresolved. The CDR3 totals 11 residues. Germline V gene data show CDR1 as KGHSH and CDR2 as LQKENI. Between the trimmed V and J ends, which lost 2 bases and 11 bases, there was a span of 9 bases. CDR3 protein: CASSPEQEQYF. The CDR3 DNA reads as TGTGCCAGCTCACCAGAGCAGGAGCAGTACTTC.

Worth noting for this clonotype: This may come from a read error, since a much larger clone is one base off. The CDR3 loop reads CASSLRGRYEQCF. The CDR3 nucleotides read TGTGCCAGCAGCTTACGGGGGCGATACGAGCAGTGCTTC. V is TRBV7-9 and J is TRBJ2-7, with D perhaps given as TRBD1 or TRBD2 (6 bases each). Germline CDR1 reads SEHNR; CDR2 reads FQNEAQ (reference sequence). This CDR3 contains 13 residues.

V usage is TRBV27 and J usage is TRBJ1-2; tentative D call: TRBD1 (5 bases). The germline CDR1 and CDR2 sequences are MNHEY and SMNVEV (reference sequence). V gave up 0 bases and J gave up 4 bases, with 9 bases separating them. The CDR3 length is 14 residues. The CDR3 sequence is CASSLSGDSYGYTF. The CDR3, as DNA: TGTGCCAGCAGTTTATCGGGGGATTCCTATGGCTACACCTTC.

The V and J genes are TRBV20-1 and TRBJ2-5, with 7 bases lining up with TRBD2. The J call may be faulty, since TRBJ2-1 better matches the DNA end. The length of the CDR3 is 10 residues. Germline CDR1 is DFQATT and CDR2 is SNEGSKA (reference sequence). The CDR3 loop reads CSAQREGQFF. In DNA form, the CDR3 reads TGCAGTGCTCAAAGGGAGGGGCAGTTCTTC.

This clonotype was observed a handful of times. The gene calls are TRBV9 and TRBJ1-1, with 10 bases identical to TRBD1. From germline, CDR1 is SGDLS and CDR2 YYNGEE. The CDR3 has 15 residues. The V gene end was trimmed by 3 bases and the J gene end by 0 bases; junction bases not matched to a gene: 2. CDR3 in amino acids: CASSGDRGMNTEAFF. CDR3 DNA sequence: TGTGCCAGCAGCGGGGACAGGGGCATGAACACTGAAGCTTTCTTT.

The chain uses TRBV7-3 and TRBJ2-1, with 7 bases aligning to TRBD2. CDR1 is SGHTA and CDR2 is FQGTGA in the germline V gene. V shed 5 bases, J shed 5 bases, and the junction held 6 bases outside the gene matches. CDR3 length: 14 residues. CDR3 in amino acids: CASSLGTTNNEQFF. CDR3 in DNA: TGTGCCAGCAGCCTCGGGACTACTAACAATGAGCAGTTCTTC.

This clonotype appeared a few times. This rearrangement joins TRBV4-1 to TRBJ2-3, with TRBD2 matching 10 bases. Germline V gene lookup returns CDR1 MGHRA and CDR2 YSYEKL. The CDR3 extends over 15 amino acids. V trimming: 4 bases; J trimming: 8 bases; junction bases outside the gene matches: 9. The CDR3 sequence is CASSLGLAAPVTQYF. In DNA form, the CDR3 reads TGCGCCAGCAGCCTCGGACTAGCGGCCCCTGTTACGCAGTATTTT.

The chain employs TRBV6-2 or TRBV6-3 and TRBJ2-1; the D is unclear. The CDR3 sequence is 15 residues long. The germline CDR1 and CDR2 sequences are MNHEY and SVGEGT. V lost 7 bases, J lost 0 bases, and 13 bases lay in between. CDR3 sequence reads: CASTGDGFSYNEQFF. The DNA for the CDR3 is TGTGCCAGCACAGGAGACGGATTCTCCTACAATGAGCAGTTCTTC.

CDR3 loop: CASRWTGGLATNEKLFF. The DNA for the CDR3 is TGTGCCAGCAGATGGACAGGGGGGCTTGCAACTAATGAAAAACTGTTTTTT. V gene TRBV28 combines with J gene TRBJ1-4; 10 bases map to TRBD1. CDR1 is MDHEN and CDR2 is SYDVKM in the germline V gene. V trimming: 6 bases; J trimming: 0 bases; junction bases outside the gene matches: 7. The CDR3 runs 17 residues.

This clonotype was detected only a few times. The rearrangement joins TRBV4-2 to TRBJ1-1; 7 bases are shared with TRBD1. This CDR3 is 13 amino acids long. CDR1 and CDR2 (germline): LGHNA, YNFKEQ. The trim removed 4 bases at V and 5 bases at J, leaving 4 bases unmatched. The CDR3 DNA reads TGTGCCAGCAGCCCGACAGGGCGAACTGAAGCTTTCTTT. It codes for CASSPTGRTEAFF.

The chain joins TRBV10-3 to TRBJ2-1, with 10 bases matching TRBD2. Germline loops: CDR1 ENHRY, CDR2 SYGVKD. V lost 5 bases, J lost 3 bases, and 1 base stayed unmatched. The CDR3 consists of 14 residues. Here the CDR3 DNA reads TGTGCCATCAGTCGGACTAGCGGCTACAATGAGCAGTTCTTC. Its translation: CAISRTSGYNEQFF.

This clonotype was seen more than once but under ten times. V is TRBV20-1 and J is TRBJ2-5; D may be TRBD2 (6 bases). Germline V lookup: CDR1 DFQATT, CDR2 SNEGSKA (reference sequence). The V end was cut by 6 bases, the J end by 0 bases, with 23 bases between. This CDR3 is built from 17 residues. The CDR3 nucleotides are TGCAGTGCGGGGGGTTTTAGTACAGACTGGTACCAAGAGACCCAGTACTTC. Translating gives CSAGGFSTDWYQETQYF.

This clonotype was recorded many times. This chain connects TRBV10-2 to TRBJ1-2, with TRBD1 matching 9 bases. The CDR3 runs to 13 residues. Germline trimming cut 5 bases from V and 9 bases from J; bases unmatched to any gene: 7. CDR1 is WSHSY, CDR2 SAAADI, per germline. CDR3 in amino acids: CASSLGQGGSYTF. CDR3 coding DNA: TGCGCCAGCAGTCTGGGACAGGGCGGCAGCTACACCTTC.

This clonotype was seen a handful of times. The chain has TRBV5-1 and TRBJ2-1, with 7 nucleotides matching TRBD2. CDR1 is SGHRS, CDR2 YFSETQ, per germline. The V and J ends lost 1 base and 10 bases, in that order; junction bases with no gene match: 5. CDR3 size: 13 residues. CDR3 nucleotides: TGCGCCAGCAGCTTGATAGGACTAGGCGAGCAGTTCTTC. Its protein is CASSLIGLGEQFF.

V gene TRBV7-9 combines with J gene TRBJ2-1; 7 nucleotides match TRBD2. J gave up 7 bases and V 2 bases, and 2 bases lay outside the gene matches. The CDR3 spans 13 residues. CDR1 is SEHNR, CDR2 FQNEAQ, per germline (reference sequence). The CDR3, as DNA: TGTGCCAGCAGCTTAACTAGCGCTAATGAGCAGTTCTTC. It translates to CASSLTSANEQFF.

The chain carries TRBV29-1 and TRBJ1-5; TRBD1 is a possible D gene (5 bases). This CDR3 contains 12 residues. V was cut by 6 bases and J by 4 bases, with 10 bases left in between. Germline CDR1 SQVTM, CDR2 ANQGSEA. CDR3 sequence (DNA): TGCAGCGTCTCTGACAGTAATCAGCCCCAGCATTTT. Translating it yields CSVSDSNQPQHF.

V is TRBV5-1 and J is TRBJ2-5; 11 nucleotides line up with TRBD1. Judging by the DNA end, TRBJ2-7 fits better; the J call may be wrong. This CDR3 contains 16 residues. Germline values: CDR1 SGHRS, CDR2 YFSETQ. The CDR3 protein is CASSLVGQGASYEQYF. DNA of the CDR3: TGCGCCAGCAGCTTGGTAGGACAGGGGGCCTCCTACGAGCAGTACTTC.

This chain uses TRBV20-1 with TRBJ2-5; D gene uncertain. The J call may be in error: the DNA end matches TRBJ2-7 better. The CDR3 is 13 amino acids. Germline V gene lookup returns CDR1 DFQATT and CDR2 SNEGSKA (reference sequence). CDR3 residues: CSARYPSSYEQYF. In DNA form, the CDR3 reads TGCAGTGCTAGATATCCTAGCTCCTACGAGCAGTACTTC.

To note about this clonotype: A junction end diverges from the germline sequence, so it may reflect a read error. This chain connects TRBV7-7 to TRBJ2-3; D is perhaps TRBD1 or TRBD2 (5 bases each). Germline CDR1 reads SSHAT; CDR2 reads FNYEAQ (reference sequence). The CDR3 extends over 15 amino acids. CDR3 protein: CASSSGPGATDTQYF. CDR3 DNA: TGTGCTAGCAGCTCTGGACCCGGGGCGACGGATACGCAGTATTTT.

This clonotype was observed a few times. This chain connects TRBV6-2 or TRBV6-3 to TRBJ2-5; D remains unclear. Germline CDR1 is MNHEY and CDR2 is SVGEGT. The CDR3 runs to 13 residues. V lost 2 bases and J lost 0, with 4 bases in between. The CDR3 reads CASSYPHQETQYF. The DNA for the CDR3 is TGTGCCAGCAGTTACCCACACCAAGAGACCCAGTACTTC.

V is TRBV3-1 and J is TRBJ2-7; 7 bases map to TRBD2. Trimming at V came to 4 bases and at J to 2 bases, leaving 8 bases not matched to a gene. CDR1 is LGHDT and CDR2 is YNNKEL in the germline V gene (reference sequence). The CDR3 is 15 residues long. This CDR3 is CASSPLGEGTYEQYF. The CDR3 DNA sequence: TGTGCCAGCAGCCCTTTGGGGGAGGGAACCTACGAGCAGTACTTC.